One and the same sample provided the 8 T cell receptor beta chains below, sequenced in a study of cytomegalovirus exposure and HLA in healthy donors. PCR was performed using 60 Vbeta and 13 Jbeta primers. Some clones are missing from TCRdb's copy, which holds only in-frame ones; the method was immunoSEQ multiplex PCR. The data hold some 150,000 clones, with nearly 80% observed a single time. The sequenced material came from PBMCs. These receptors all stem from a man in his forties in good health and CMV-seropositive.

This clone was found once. The CDR3 protein is CASSQESGNTYEQYF. The CDR3, as DNA: TGTGCCAGCAGCCAAGAGAGCGGCAATACCTACGAGCAGTACTTC. V gene TRBV14 combines with J gene TRBJ2-7, with a possible D match to TRBD2 (5 bases). Trimming removed 0 bases at V and 2 bases at J, with 11 bases between. CDR1 and CDR2 (germline): SGHDN, FVKESK. The CDR3 is made up of 15 amino acids.

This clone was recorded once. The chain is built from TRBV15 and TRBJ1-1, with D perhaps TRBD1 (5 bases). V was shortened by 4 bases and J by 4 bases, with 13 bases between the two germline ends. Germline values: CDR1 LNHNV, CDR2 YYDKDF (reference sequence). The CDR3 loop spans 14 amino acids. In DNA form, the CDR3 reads TGTGCCACCAGCAAACCGAGCCAGGGCACTGAAGCTTTCTTT. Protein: CATSKPSQGTEAFF. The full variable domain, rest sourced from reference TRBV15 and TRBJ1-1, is DAMVIQNPRYQVTQFGKPVTLSCSQTLNHNVMYWYQQKSSQAPKLLFHYYDKDFNNEADTPDNFQSRRPNTSFCFLDIRSPGLGDTAMYLCATSKPSQGTEAFFGQGTRLTVV.

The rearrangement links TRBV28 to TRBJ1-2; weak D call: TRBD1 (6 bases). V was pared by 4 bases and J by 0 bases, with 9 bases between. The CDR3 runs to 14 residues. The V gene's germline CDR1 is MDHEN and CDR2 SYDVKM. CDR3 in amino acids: CASSSQGTNYGYTF. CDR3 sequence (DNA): TGTGCCAGCAGTTCACAGGGAACTAACTATGGCTACACCTTC.

CDR3 residues: CASSAGTGGTEAFF. CDR3 DNA: TGTGCCAGTAGTGCGGGGACAGGGGGCACTGAAGCTTTCTTT. This chain links TRBV19 with TRBJ1-1; 11 bases agree with TRBD1. The CDR3 totals 14 residues. Per germline, CDR1 LNHDA and CDR2 SQIVND (reference sequence). V shed 5 bases, J shed 4 bases, and the junction held 3 bases outside the gene matches.

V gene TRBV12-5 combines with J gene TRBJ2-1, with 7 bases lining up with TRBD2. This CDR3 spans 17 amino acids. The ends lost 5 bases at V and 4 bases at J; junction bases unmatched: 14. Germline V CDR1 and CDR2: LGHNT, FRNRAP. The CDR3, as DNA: TGTGCTAGTGGTCCTTCGGCGGGCGGGAGCTCGTACAATGAGCAGTTCTTC. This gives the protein CASGPSAGGSSYNEQFF.

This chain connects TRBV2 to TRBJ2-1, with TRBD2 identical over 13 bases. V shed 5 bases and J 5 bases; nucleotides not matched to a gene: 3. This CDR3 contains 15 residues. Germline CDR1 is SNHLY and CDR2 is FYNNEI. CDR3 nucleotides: TGTGCCAGCAGTAGGACTAGCGGGGGCCACAATGAGCAGTTCTTC. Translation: CASSRTSGGHNEQFF.

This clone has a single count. CDR3 protein: CASSDPTGTGTQHF. The CDR3 DNA reads as TGTGCCAGCAGTGACCCGACAGGGACGGGGACCCAGCATTTT. The gene calls are TRBV6-1 and TRBJ1-5; 7 bases are shared with TRBD1. Germline values: CDR1 MNHNS, CDR2 SASEGT. CDR3 size: 14 residues. The ends lost 3 bases at V and 11 bases at J; junction bases unmatched: 10.

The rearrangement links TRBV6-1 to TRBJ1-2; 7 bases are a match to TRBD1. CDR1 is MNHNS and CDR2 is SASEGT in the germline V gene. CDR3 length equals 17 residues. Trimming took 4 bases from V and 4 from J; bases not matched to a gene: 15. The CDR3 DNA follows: TGTGCCAGCAGTGGACAGACAGGGCAACCTTTCGGCTATGGCTACACCTTC. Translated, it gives CASSGQTGQPFGYGYTF.